The rows below give T cell receptor beta chains drawn from one sample of a study of T-cell reconstitution after alpha-beta-depleted transplantation in children. In TCRdb, the PCR reads were re-called with MiXCR into one record per CDR3 protein. The profile covers hundreds of thousands of distinct CDR3 sequences, with under 15% appearing a single time and around 6% taken by the ten largest. The material sequenced was PBMCs from the stem cell graft donor, taken from the stem cell graft. All receptors derive from a human donor who donated a stem cell graft to a child with combined immunodeficiency. The CDR3 runs from the conserved cysteine through the conserved F or W. The D gene is left open where the match is weak. The listing skips clone size in some rows; elsewhere it reads once, few, many or a size class.

v_call	clone_size	j_call	d_call	cdr3_aa	cdr3_nt
TRBV6-1	once	TRBJ2-7	TRBD1	CASRKGTGDSYEQYF	TGTGCCAGCAGGAAGGGGACAGGAGACTCCTACGAGCAGTACTTC
TRBV20-1	-	TRBJ1-1	TRBD1	CSAMTGRGATEAFF	TGCAGTGCTATGACAGGGCGGGGGGCCACTGAAGCTTTCTTT
TRBV12-3/TRBV12-4	-	TRBJ2-7	-	CASSLEGGQFYEQYF	TGTGCCAGCAGTTTAGAGGGGGGACAGTTCTACGAGCAGTACTTC
TRBV20-1	-	TRBJ2-3	TRBD2	CSARDQAGGPGLVPDTQYF	TGCAGTGCTAGAGACCAAGCGGGAGGGCCGGGGCTAGTCCCAGATACGCAGTATTTT
TRBV3-1	-	TRBJ2-3	TRBD2	CASSYGLAEGGDTQYF	TGTGCCAGCAGCTACGGACTAGCGGAGGGAGGAGATACGCAGTATTTT
TRBV9	many	TRBJ2-1	TRBD2	CASSVAGLAYNEQFF	TGTGCCAGCAGCGTAGCGGGACTAGCTTACAATGAGCAGTTCTTC
TRBV24-1	-	TRBJ2-2	TRBD1	CAASDSPRTGTPVTNTGELFF	TGTGCCGCCAGTGATTCCCCTCGGACAGGGACGCCTGTAACGAACACCGGGGAGCTGTTTTTT
TRBV4-3	few	TRBJ2-2	-	CASSDTRNTGELFF	TGCGCCAGCAGCGATACGCGGAACACCGGGGAGCTGTTTTTT
TRBV5-5	-	TRBJ2-3	TRBD2	CASSSGQGGRSDTQYF	TGTGCCAGCAGCTCGGGGCAGGGCGGGAGGTCAGATACGCAGTATTTT
TRBV3-1	-	TRBJ1-2	-	CASSQDPADLLGYTF	TGTGCCAGCAGCCAAGATCCGGCGGATTTACTTGGCTACACCTTC
TRBV5-1	many	TRBJ2-1	TRBD2	CASSFGLDEQFF	TGCGCCAGCAGCTTCGGACTAGATGAGCAGTTCTTC
TRBV5-4	-	TRBJ2-3	TRBD2	CASSLESGGTYRTQYF	TGTGCCAGCAGCTTGGAAAGCGGGGGGACCTACCGTACGCAGTATTTT
TRBV30	few	TRBJ1-6	-	CAWNTAAVGNSPLHF	TGTGCCTGGAATACCGCCGCGGTTGGGAATTCACCCCTCCACTTT
TRBV4-2	-	TRBJ2-3	TRBD2	CASSQDGSGGFGTQYF	TGTGCCAGCAGCCAAGATGGTAGCGGGGGGTTTGGTACGCAGTATTTT
TRBV27	few	TRBJ1-2	-	CASSLGGGGSYGYTF	TGTGCCAGCAGTTTAGGCGGGGGAGGTTCCTATGGCTACACCTTC
TRBV5-4	-	TRBJ2-3	TRBD2	CASSLVGLGLDTQYF	TGTGCCAGCAGCTTGGTGGGACTAGGACTAGATACGCAGTATTTT
TRBV5-1	-	TRBJ2-7	-	CASSLVRGAHEQYF	TGCGCCAGCAGCTTGGTAAGGGGGGCCCACGAGCAGTACTTC
TRBV4-2	few	TRBJ1-5	-	CASSQDRGGGGQPQHF	TGTGCCAGCAGCCAAGATCGGGGGGGAGGAGGTCAGCCCCAGCATTTT
TRBV7-6	many	TRBJ2-3	-	CASSLERTDTQYF	TGTGCCAGCAGCTTGGAACGCACAGATACGCAGTATTTT
TRBV12-3/TRBV12-4	many	TRBJ2-7	-	CASSPMTYEQYF	TGTGCCAGCAGCCCTATGACGTACGAGCAGTACTTC
TRBV7-9	many	TRBJ2-1	-	CASSPTPFF	TGTGCCAGCAGCCCCACTCCATTCTTC
TRBV6-2/TRBV6-3	-	TRBJ2-1	TRBD1	CASRLRQGRADSYNEQFF	TGTGCCAGCAGGCTCAGACAGGGGAGAGCGGACTCCTACAATGAGCAGTTCTTC
TRBV10-3	few	TRBJ2-1	-	CAISDENPYNEQFF	TGTGCCATCAGTGATGAGAATCCCTACAATGAGCAGTTCTTC
TRBV11-3	-	TRBJ2-1	TRBD2	CASSPSRGGGRINEQFF	TGTGCCAGCAGCCCATCCCGGGGGGGCGGGAGAATCAATGAGCAGTTCTTC
TRBV6-1	few	TRBJ1-1	-	CASSGRVPGLAFF	TGTGCCAGCAGTGGACGGGTCCCCGGATTGGCTTTCTTT
TRBV6-2/TRBV6-3	few	TRBJ2-2	-	CASRIGGELFF	TGTGCCAGCCGTATAGGCGGGGAGCTGTTTTTT
TRBV20-1	-	TRBJ1-4	-	CSVRERGSEKLFF	TGCAGTGTCCGGGAGAGGGGGAGCGAAAAACTGTTTTTT
TRBV27	few	TRBJ2-1	TRBD2	CASSSLAGGVNEQFF	TGTGCCAGCAGTTCCCTAGCGGGGGGGGTCAATGAGCAGTTCTTC
TRBV10-3	few	TRBJ1-5	-	CAITRAGDQPQHF	TGTGCCATCACCAGGGCAGGGGATCAGCCCCAGCATTTT
TRBV9	-	TRBJ2-2	TRBD2	CASSVVGRERGTGELFF	TGTGCCAGCAGCGTAGTGGGGCGGGAGCGGGGCACCGGGGAGCTGTTTTTT
TRBV20-1	few	TRBJ2-7	TRBD1	CSARNRGRNEQYF	TGCAGTGCTAGAAACAGGGGGCGTAACGAGCAGTACTTC
TRBV4-2	many	TRBJ2-5	TRBD2	CASSVTSGALWETQYF	TGTGCCAGCAGCGTGACTAGCGGGGCCCTCTGGGAGACCCAGTACTTC
TRBV29-1	-	TRBJ2-2	-	CSAQGPRNTGELFF	TGCAGCGCACAGGGACCACGAAACACCGGGGAGCTGTTTTTT
TRBV27	-	TRBJ2-5	-	CASRPPGQETQYF	TGTGCCAGTCGCCCTCCAGGACAAGAGACCCAGTACTTC
TRBV7-3	few	TRBJ2-1	TRBD2	CASSSNSGNNYNEQFF	TGTGCCAGCAGCTCGAATAGCGGGAACAACTACAATGAGCAGTTCTTC
TRBV12-3/TRBV12-4	many	TRBJ2-2	-	CASTLTGELFF	TGTGCCAGCACCCTAACCGGGGAGCTGTTTTTT
TRBV29-1	many	TRBJ1-2	-	CSVEAGNYGYTF	TGCAGCGTCGAGGCAGGGAACTATGGCTACACCTTC
TRBV5-6	-	TRBJ2-5	TRBD2	CASSSLGRGGSETQYF	TGTGCCAGCAGCTCACTGGGGCGGGGGGGCTCCGAGACCCAGTACTTC